This section outlines one TCR beta chain sequence together with its context. Antigen: not known. The sample comes from a study of T cell repertoires in cytomegalovirus infection. Across the study: Researchers turned to recently identified HLA-C-restricted CMV epitopes as well as well-studied HLA-B-restricted ones.

TCRdb re-called the reads through MiXCR, storing one row per CDR3 protein. The sample gives approximately 470,000 distinct CDR3 sequences, about two fifths of which show up once; about 39% is in the top ten. V was pared by 0 bases and J by 1 base, with 7 bases between. Germline V gene lookup returns CDR1 SGHAT and CDR2 FQNNGV. This CDR3 comprises 14 residues. V usage is TRBV11-2 and J usage is TRBJ2-7; D gene unclear. This receptor was identified in a human donor in good health (CMV status not recorded). Some clones in this sample may be carry-over from other donors' samples. The sample was cultured PBMCs, taken from culture after CMV antigen stimulation. The CDR3 DNA sequence: TGTGCCAGCAGCTTAGAGGCACGGTCCTACGAGCAGTACTTC. Its translation is CASSLEARSYEQYF.